Presented here are 30 T cell receptor beta chains from one specimen sequenced in a study of blood T cell repertoires in COVID-19. Clones were read by immunoSEQ multiplex PCR, and TCRdb kept only the in-frame ones, dropping some. The sample lists approximately 210,000 clones, about 85% seen once, with approximately 19% in the top ten. Sequencing was carried out using peripheral blood. The origin of the receptors is a human donor in a cohort sampled during active COVID-19.

The chain uses TRBV11-2 and TRBJ2-1; 8 bases are shared with TRBD1. The V segment lost 3 bases and the J segment 10 bases; nucleotides outside the gene matches: 11. CDR3 size: 15 residues. CDR1 SGHAT and CDR2 FQNNGV come from the germline V gene. The CDR3: CASSFAGGTNFEQFF. Here the CDR3 DNA reads TGTGCCAGCAGCTTTGCAGGGGGCACGAATTTCGAGCAGTTCTTC.

The genes are TRBV3-1 (or the pseudogene TRBV3-2) and TRBJ1-2; TRBD1 agrees at 8 bases. This CDR3 is 12 amino acids long. In germline, CDR1 is LGHDT, CDR2 YNNKEL (reference sequence). V trimming: 4 bases; J trimming: 8 bases; junction bases outside the gene matches: 3. In DNA, the CDR3 is TGTGCCAGCAGCCTTCGGACAGGGGGCTACACCTTC. Translated: CASSLRTGGYTF.

The chain joins TRBV10-3 to TRBJ1-2, with TRBD1 matching 8 bases. V trimming: 5 bases; J trimming: 8 bases; junction bases outside the gene matches: 4. This CDR3 region has 12 residues. Germline CDR1 ENHRY, CDR2 SYGVKD. The CDR3 loop reads CAISWGDRGYTF. The DNA for the CDR3 is TGTGCCATCAGTTGGGGGGACAGGGGCTACACCTTC.

The V gene is TRBV7-6, the J gene TRBJ2-3, with 9 bases identical to TRBD1. Looked up from germline, CDR1 is SGHVS and CDR2 is FNYEAQ. V lost 4 bases, J lost 2 bases, and 10 bases stayed unmatched. CDR3 size: 17 residues. DNA of the CDR3: TGTGCCAGCAGCTCGACCACCGGGACAGGGCTCACAGATACGCAGTATTTT. This translates into CASSSTTGTGLTDTQYF.

The chain combines TRBV3-1 (or the pseudogene TRBV3-2) with TRBJ1-4; D ambiguous. V dropped 3 bases and J dropped 6 bases, with 8 bases sitting between them. This CDR3 is 13 amino acids long. Looked up from germline, CDR1 is LGHDT and CDR2 is YNNKEL (reference sequence). CDR3 amino acids: CASSHMSDEKLFF. For the CDR3, the DNA is TGTGCCAGCAGCCATATGAGTGATGAAAAACTGTTTTTT.

This chain links TRBV7-6 with TRBJ1-6; 9 bases agree with TRBD1. The length of the CDR3 is 16 residues. Germline V gene data show CDR1 as SGHVS and CDR2 as FNYEAQ. J was trimmed by 9 bases and V by 5 bases; bases with no gene match: 11. CDR3 nucleotides: TGTGCCAGCAGCCCAGTTCCGGGACAGGGTGGTTCACCCCTCCACTTT. This sequence encodes CASSPVPGQGGSPLHF.

The chain couples TRBV21-1 to TRBJ1-4; TRBD1 is the table's D call, not checked against the DNA. TRBV21-1 is described as a pseudogene. The CDR3 spans 16 residues. Here the CDR3 DNA reads TGTGCCAGCAGCTCCTACTCAGGGAAGGCTAATGAAAAACTGTTTTTT. It codes for CASSSYSGKANEKLFF.

CDR3 nucleotide sequence: TGTGCCAGCAGTTTGGCCCCAACAATCAATGAGCAGTTCTTC. Translation: CASSLAPTINEQFF. The chain uses TRBV2 and TRBJ2-1; no clear D gene. Germline CDR1 is SNHLY and CDR2 is FYNNEI. Between the trimmed V and J ends, which lost 5 bases and 6 bases, there was a span of 14 bases. The CDR3 length is 14 residues.

In this sample, this clone turned up many times. The J gene is TRBJ2-3, the V gene TRBV6-5; the D gene is possibly TRBD2 (6 bases). V lost 0 bases and J lost 1, with 8 bases in between. This CDR3 contains 15 residues. The germline CDR1 and CDR2 sequences are MNHEY and SVGAGI. The CDR3 region is CASSYSPSGTDTQYF. The CDR3 DNA follows: TGTGCCAGCAGTTACTCGCCTAGCGGCACAGATACGCAGTATTTT.

The chain couples TRBV13 to TRBJ2-3; D is undetermined. The germline V gene encodes CDR1 PRHDT and CDR2 FYEKMQ (reference sequence). V was shortened by 8 bases and J by 4 bases, with 10 bases between the two germline ends. The CDR3 is 12 amino acids. CDR3 loop: CASSIRADTQYF. DNA of the CDR3: TGTGCCAGCTCAATTCGAGCAGATACGCAGTATTTT.

The rearrangement joins TRBV7-2 to TRBJ2-2, with TRBD1 matching 7 bases. Trimming cost V 6 bases and J 6 bases; bases outside gene matches: 7. CDR3 length equals 14 residues. The germline gives CDR1 SGHTA, CDR2 FQGNSA. This chain's CDR3 is CASSFGTVPGELFF. CDR3 bases: TGTGCCAGCAGTTTCGGGACAGTACCCGGGGAGCTGTTTTTT.

J is TRBJ2-7 and V is TRBV3-1 (or the pseudogene TRBV3-2); TRBD2 matches at 14 bases. V shed 4 bases, J shed 0 bases, and the junction held 5 bases outside the gene matches. This CDR3 has 17 amino acids. CDR1 and CDR2 from the germline V gene are LGHDT and YNNKEL (reference sequence). The CDR3 reads CASSLGLAGGVSYEQYF. In DNA form, the CDR3 reads TGTGCCAGCAGCCTAGGACTAGCGGGAGGCGTCTCCTACGAGCAGTACTTC.

CDR3 bases: TGTGCCAGCAGCGCCAACCAGGGATCTAGAGTCACCCAGTACTTC. Translating it yields CASSANQGSRVTQYF. The V gene is TRBV11-2, the J gene TRBJ2-5, with D possibly TRBD1 on 5 matching bases. Trimming took 5 bases from V and 8 from J, leaving 21 bases between them. This CDR3 comprises 15 residues. Germline V lookup: CDR1 SGHAT, CDR2 FQNNGV.

V usage is TRBV2 and J usage is TRBJ2-5, with D maybe TRBD1 (5 bases). The ends were cut back, 5 bases at V and 1 base at J, with 8 bases in the middle. The CDR3 sequence is 13 residues long. Germline CDR1 is SNHLY and CDR2 is FYNNEI. CDR3 in DNA: TGTGCCAGCAGTACCGACAGCCAAGAGACCCAGTACTTC. It translates to CASSTDSQETQYF.

V is TRBV9 and J is TRBJ2-3; a possible D gene is TRBD1 (7 bases). Per germline, CDR1 SGDLS and CDR2 YYNGEE. The germline V and J ends were trimmed by 4 bases and 2 bases, with 17 bases remaining between them. CDR3 length equals 16 residues. The CDR3 protein is CASSPPQGGFTDTQYF. Here the CDR3 DNA reads TGTGCCAGCAGCCCTCCCCAGGGGGGTTTCACAGATACGCAGTATTTT.

This clone was recorded only once. The rearrangement joins TRBV6-4 to TRBJ2-3; no clear D gene. Germline-derived CDR1 and CDR2 are MRHNA and SNTAGT. The CDR3 runs 13 residues. The V end was cut by 8 bases, the J end by 1 base, with 10 bases between. CDR3 nucleotide sequence: TGTGCCAGCCGGCTGGGCGGCACAGATACGCAGTATTTT. It codes for CASRLGGTDTQYF.

V is TRBV24-1 and J is TRBJ1-2; 7 nucleotides line up with TRBD1. The ends lost 4 bases at V and 6 bases at J; junction bases unmatched: 4. The germline V gene has CDR1 KGHDR and CDR2 SFDVKD. The CDR3 has 13 amino acids. The CDR3 loop is CATSDRDRDGYTF. As DNA, the CDR3 is TGTGCCACCAGTGACCGAGACAGGGATGGCTACACCTTC.

The genes are TRBV28 and TRBJ2-5; 7 positions match TRBD1. Germline lookup yields CDR1 MDHEN and CDR2 SYDVKM. Trimming at V came to 5 bases and at J to 5 bases, leaving 11 bases not matched to a gene. The length of the CDR3 is 15 residues. CDR3 nucleotide sequence: TGTGCCAGCAGTATCTCGGGACAGAGGAGGGAGACCCAGTACTTC. It specifies CASSISGQRRETQYF.

This chain uses TRBV12-3 or TRBV12-4 with TRBJ1-1; unclear D gene. The V end lost 7 bases, the J end lost 1 base, and 10 bases lay between the germline ends. The CDR3 is 13 amino acids. The CDR3: CASIRAGNTEAFF. As DNA, the CDR3 is TGTGCCAGCATAAGGGCGGGGAACACTGAAGCTTTCTTT.

The gene calls are TRBV5-4 and TRBJ2-3; D is undetermined. The germline CDR1 and CDR2 sequences are SGHNT and YYREEE (reference sequence). This CDR3 has 15 residues. Trimming left V 3 bases short and J 0 bases short, with 11 bases between. The CDR3 region is CASSSGGGSTDTQYF. CDR3 nucleotide sequence: TGTGCCAGCAGCTCCGGCGGTGGAAGCACAGATACGCAGTATTTT.

The rearrangement links TRBV7-2 to TRBJ1-5; 7 bases are shared with TRBD1. The CDR3 covers 14 residues. V lost 2 bases, J lost 5 bases, and 3 bases stayed unmatched. Germline CDR1 is SGHTA and CDR2 is FQGNSA. The CDR3 DNA reads TGTGCCAGCAGCTTAAACAGGGGTGATCAGCCCCAGCATTTT. This translates into CASSLNRGDQPQHF.

V is TRBV6-5 and J is TRBJ2-7; TRBD2 matches at 8 bases. With V trimmed by 4 bases and J by 5 bases, 13 bases remained unmatched. Germline V CDR1 and CDR2: MNHEY, SVGAGI. CDR3 length equals 16 residues. The CDR3 DNA reads as TGTGCCAGCAGTTCTCGAAGACGGGAGGGCCTCGACGAGCAGTACTTC. Protein product: CASSSRRREGLDEQYF.

V is TRBV9 and J is TRBJ1-3; possibly TRBD1 for D (6 bases). CDR1 SGDLS and CDR2 YYNGEE come from the germline V gene. V was clipped by 0 bases and J by 8 bases, with 18 bases between them. The CDR3 has 16 amino acids. The CDR3, as DNA: TGTGCCAGCAGCGTAGCAACGACAGGCCTTGAGGACACCATATATTTT. It codes for CASSVATTGLEDTIYF.

This clone appeared a single time. The rearrangement joins TRBV6-5 to TRBJ2-1; the match to TRBD2 covers 10 bases. Per germline, CDR1 MNHEY and CDR2 SVGAGI. Losses at the gene ends were 8 bases for V and 5 bases for J; bases not matched to a gene: 6. The CDR3 runs to 14 residues. CDR3 nucleotide sequence: TGTGCCAGCGGCCTAGCGGGAGCAAACAATGAGCAGTTCTTC. Translating it yields CASGLAGANNEQFF.

This clone was found a few times. The chain has TRBV12-5 and TRBJ2-1, with 8 bases lining up with TRBD2. Germline loops: CDR1 LGHNT, CDR2 FRNRAP. V trimming: 1 base; J trimming: 4 bases; junction bases outside the gene matches: 6. The CDR3 loop spans 16 amino acids. This chain's CDR3 is CASGLEVAGPYNEQFF. Here the CDR3 DNA reads TGTGCTAGTGGTTTGGAGGTAGCGGGGCCGTACAATGAGCAGTTCTTC.

The V and J genes are TRBV20-1 and TRBJ1-2, with 9 bases identical to TRBD1. Losses at the gene ends were 3 bases for V and 8 bases for J; bases not matched to a gene: 16. Germline V gives CDR1 DFQATT, CDR2 SNEGSKA (reference sequence). The CDR3 consists of 16 residues. Written as DNA, the CDR3 is TGCAGTGCTAGTAATCGAGGTCAGAGGACAGGGGTGGGCTACACCTTC. This gives the protein CSASNRGQRTGVGYTF.

The chain uses TRBV9 and TRBJ2-3; TRBD2 matches at 10 bases. Germline V gene sequence: CDR1 SGDLS, CDR2 YYNGEE. Trimming at V came to 3 bases and at J to 2 bases, leaving 6 bases not matched to a gene. The CDR3 is 16 residues long. CDR3 residues: CASSALAGGLTDTQYF. DNA of the CDR3: TGTGCCAGCAGCGCGTTAGCGGGGGGCCTCACAGATACGCAGTATTTT. Filled out from reference TRBV9 and TRBJ2-3, the complete variable domain reads DSGVTQTPKHLITATGQRVTLRCSPRSGDLSVYWYQQSLDQGLQFLIQYYNGEERAKGNILERFSAQQFPDLHSELNLSSLELGDSALYFCASSALAGGLTDTQYFGPGTRLTVL.

V gene TRBV15 combines with J gene TRBJ1-2; the match to TRBD1 covers 12 bases. This CDR3 has 19 amino acids. Trimming cost V 3 bases and J 4 bases; bases outside gene matches: 15. Per germline, CDR1 LNHNV and CDR2 YYDKDF (reference sequence). CDR3 in DNA: TGTGCCACCAGCAGCCAACTCCTCGCCGGGACAGGGGGCGGCTATGGCTACACCTTC. Its translation is CATSSQLLAGTGGGYGYTF. Full variable domain (rest looked up from reference TRBV15 and TRBJ1-2): DAMVIQNPRYQVTQFGKPVTLSCSQTLNHNVMYWYQQKSSQAPKLLFHYYDKDFNNEADTPDNFQSRRPNTSFCFLDIRSPGLGDTAMYLCATSSQLLAGTGGGYGYTFGSGTRLTVV.

V usage is TRBV5-1 and J usage is TRBJ2-3; 9 bases align to TRBD2. Trimming at V came to 4 bases and at J to 9 bases, leaving 12 bases not matched to a gene. Looked up from germline, CDR1 is SGHRS and CDR2 is YFSETQ. The CDR3 consists of 15 residues. CDR3 nucleotides: TGCGCCAGCAGCGAGGACGGGACTAGCATTGGGACGCAGTATTTT. This encodes CASSEDGTSIGTQYF.

This clone occurred many times. V is TRBV4-1 and J is TRBJ1-6; D not certain. V was clipped by 2 bases and J by 9 bases, with 14 bases between them. The germline V gene encodes CDR1 MGHRA and CDR2 YSYEKL. This CDR3 has 15 amino acids. CDR3 in amino acids: CASSQRRGAGSPLHF. In DNA form, the CDR3 reads TGCGCCAGCAGCCAACGGCGTGGCGCGGGTTCACCCCTCCACTTT.